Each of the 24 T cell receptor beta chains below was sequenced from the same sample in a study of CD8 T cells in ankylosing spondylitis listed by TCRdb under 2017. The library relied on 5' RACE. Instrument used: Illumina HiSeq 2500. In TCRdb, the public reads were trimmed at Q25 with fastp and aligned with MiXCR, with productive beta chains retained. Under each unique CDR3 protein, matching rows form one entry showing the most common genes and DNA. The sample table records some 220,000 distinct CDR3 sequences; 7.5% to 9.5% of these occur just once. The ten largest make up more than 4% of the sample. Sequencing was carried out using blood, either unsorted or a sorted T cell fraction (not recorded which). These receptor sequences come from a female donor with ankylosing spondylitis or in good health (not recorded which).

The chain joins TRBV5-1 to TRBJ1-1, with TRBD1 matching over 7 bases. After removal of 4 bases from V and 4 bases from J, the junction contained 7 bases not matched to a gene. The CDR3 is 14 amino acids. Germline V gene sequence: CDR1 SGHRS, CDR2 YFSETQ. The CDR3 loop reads CASSPREGATEAFF. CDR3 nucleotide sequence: TGCGCCAGCAGCCCCCGGGAGGGGGCCACTGAAGCTTTCTTT.

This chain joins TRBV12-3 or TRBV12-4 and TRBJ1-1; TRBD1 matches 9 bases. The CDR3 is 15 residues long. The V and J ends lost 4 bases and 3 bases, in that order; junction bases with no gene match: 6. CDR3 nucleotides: TGTGCCAGCAGTTCCACAGGGGGCGCAGACACTGAAGCTTTCTTT. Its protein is CASSSTGGADTEAFF.

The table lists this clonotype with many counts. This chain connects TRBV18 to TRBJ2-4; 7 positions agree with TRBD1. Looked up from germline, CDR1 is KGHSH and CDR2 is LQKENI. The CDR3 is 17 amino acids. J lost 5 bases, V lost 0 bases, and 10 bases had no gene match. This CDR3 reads CASSPPAGGYNENIQYF. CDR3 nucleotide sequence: TGTGCCAGCTCACCACCGGCAGGGGGATACAATGAAAACATTCAGTACTTC.

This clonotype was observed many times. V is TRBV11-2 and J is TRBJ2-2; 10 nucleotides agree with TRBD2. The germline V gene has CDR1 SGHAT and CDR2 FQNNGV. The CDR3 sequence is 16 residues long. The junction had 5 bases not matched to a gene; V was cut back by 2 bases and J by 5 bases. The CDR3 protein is CASSLTSGTETGELFF. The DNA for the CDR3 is TGTGCCAGCAGCTTAACTAGCGGGACAGAAACCGGGGAGCTGTTTTTT.

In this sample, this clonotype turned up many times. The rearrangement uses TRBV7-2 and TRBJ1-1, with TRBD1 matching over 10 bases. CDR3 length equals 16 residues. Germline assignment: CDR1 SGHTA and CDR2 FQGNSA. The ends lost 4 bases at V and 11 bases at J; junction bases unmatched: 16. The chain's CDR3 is CASSSRRQGASVGAFF. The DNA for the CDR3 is TGTGCCAGCAGCTCCCGGCGACAGGGGGCGTCGGTCGGCGCTTTCTTT.

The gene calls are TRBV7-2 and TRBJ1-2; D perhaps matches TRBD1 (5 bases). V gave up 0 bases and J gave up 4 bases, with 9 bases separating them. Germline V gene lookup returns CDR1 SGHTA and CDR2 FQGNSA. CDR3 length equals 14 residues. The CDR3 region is CASSLAGLGYGYTF. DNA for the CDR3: TGTGCCAGCAGCTTAGCGGGACTCGGCTATGGCTACACCTTC. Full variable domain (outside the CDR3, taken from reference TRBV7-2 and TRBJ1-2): GAGVSQSPSNKVTEKGKDVELRCDPISGHTALYWYRQSLGQGLEFLIYFQGNSAPDKSGLPSDRFSAERTGGSVSTLTIQRTQQEDSAVYLCASSLAGLGYGYTFGSGTRLTVV.

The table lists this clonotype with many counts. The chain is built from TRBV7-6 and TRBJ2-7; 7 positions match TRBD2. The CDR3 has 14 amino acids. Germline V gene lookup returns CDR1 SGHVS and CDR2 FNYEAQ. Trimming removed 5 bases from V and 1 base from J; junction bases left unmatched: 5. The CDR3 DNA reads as TGTGCCAGCAGCATATCTAGCGGATCCTACGAGCAGTACTTC. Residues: CASSISSGSYEQYF.

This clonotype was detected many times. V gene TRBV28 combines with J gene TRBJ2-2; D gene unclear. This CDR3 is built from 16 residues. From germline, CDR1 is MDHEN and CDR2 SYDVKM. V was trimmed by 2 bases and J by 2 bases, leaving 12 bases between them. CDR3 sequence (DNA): TGTGCCAGCAGTTTAATCAGGCCCTCAAACACCGGGGAGCTGTTTTTT. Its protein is CASSLIRPSNTGELFF.

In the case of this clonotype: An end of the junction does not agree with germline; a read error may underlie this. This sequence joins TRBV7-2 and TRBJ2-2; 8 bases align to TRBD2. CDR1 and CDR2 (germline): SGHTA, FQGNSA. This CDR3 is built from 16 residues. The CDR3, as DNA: TGTGTCAGCAGCTCTCGAGGAGCGGGAGATGCCGGGGAGCTGTTTTTT. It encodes CVSSSRGAGDAGELFF.

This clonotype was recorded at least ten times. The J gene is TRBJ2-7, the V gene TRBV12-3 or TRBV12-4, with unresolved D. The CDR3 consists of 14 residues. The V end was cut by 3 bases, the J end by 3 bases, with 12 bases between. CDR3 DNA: TGTGCCAGCAGTTTCGGCAGCACCTTCTACGAGCAGTACTTC. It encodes CASSFGSTFYEQYF.

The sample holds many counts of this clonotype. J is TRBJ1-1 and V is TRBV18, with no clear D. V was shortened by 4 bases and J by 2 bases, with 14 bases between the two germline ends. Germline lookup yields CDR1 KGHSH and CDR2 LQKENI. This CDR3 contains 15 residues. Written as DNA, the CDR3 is TGTGCCAGCTCACACCTTGACGAGGGAAACACTGAAGCTTTCTTT. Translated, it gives CASSHLDEGNTEAFF.

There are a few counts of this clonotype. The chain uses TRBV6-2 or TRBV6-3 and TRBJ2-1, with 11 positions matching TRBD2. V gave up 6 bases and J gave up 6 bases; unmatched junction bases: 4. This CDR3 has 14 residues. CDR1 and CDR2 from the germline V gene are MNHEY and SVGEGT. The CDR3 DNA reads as TGTGCCAGCAGACAACTAGCGGGAGTCAATGAGCAGTTCTTC. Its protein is CASRQLAGVNEQFF.

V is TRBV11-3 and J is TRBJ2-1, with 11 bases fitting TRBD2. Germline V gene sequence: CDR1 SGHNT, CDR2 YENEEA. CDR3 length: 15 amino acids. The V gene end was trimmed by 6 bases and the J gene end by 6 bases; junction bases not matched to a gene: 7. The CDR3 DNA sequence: TGTGCCAGCAGTTCGACTAGCGGGATGGGCAATGAGCAGTTCTTC. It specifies CASSSTSGMGNEQFF.

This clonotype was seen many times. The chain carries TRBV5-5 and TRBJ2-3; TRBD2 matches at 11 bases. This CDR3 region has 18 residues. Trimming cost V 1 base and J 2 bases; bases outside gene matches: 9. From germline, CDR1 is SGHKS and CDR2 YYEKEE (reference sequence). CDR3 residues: CASSLTPGTSGVTDTQYF. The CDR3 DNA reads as TGTGCCAGCAGCTTGACACCCGGGACTAGCGGAGTCACAGATACGCAGTATTTT. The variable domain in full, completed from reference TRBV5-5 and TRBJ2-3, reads DAGVTQSPTHLIKTRGQQVTLRCSPISGHKSVSWYQQVLGQGPQFIFQYYEKEERGRGNFPDRFSARQFPNYSSELNVNALLLGDSALYLCASSLTPGTSGVTDTQYFGPGTRLTVL.

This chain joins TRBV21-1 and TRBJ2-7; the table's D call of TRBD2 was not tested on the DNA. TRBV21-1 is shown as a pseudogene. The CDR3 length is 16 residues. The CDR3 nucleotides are TGTGCCAGCAGCAAAGAGGCTAGCTGGCGCTCCTACGAGCAGTACTTC. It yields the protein CASSKEASWRSYEQYF.

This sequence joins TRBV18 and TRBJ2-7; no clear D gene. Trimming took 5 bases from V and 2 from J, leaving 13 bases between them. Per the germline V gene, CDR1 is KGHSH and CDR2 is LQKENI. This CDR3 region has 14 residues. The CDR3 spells CASSSQDGTYEQYF. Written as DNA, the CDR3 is TGTGCCAGCTCATCCCAGGACGGCACCTACGAGCAGTACTTC.

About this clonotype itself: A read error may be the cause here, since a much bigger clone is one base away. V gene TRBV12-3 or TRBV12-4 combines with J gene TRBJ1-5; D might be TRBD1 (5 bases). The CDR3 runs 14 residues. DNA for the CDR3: TGTGTCAGCAGTTTGCAGGGCCTCAATCAGCCCCAGCATTTT. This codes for CVSSLQGLNQPQHF.

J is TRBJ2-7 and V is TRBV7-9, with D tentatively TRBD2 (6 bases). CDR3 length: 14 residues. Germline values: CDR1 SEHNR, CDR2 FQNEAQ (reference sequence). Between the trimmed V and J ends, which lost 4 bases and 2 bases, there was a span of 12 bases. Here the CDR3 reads CASSSLAAPYEQYF. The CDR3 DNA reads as TGTGCCAGCAGCTCCTTAGCGGCGCCCTACGAGCAGTACTTC.

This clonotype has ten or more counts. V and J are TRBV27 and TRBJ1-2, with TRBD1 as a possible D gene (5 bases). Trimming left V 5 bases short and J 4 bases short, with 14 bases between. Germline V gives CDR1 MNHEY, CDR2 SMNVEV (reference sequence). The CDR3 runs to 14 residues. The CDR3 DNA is TGTGCCAGCAGTCCCCGTTCAGGGACCTATGGCTACACCTTC. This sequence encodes CASSPRSGTYGYTF.

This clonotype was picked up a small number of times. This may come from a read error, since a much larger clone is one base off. The CDR3 loop is CAGGPREAKGYTF. In DNA form, the CDR3 reads TGTGCCGGCGGCCCCCGGGAGGCGAAGGGCTACACCTTC. The chain uses TRBV12-3 or TRBV12-4 and TRBJ1-2; D gene unclear. The CDR3 is 13 amino acids. V gave up 11 bases and J gave up 8 bases, with 21 bases separating them.

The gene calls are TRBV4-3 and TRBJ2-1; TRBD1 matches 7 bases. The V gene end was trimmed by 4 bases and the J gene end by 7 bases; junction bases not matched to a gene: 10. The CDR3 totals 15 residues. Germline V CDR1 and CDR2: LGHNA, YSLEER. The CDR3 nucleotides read TGCGCCAGCAGCCGCCTCCGGGACAGCGGTAATGAGCAGTTCTTC. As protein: CASSRLRDSGNEQFF.

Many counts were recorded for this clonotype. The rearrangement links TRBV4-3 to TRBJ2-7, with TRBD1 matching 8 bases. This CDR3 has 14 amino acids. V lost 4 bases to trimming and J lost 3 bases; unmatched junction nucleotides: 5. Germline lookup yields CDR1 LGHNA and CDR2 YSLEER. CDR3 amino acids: CASSPGTGGYEQYF. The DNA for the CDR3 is TGCGCCAGCAGCCCCGGGACAGGTGGCTACGAGCAGTACTTC.

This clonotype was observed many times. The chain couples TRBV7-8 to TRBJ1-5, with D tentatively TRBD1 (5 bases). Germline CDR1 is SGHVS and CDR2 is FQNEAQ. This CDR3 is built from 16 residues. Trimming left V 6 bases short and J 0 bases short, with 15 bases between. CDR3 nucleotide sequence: TGTGCCAGCAGTTGGGGTGGGGGACTTAGCAATCAGCCCCAGCATTTT. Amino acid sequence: CASSWGGGLSNQPQHF.

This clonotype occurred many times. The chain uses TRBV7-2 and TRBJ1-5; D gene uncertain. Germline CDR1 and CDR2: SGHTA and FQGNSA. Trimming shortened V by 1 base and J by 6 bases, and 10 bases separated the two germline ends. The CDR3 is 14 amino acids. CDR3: CASSLGAKGQPQHF. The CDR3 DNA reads TGTGCCAGCAGCTTAGGGGCGAAGGGTCAGCCCCAGCATTTT. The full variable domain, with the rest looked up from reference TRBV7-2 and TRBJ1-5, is GAGVSQSPSNKVTEKGKDVELRCDPISGHTALYWYRQSLGQGLEFLIYFQGNSAPDKSGLPSDRFSAERTGGSVSTLTIQRTQQEDSAVYLCASSLGAKGQPQHFGDGTRLSIL.